Following are 20 T cell receptor beta chains from one sample sequenced in a study of blood T cell repertoires in COVID-19. Clones were read by immunoSEQ multiplex PCR, and TCRdb kept only the in-frame ones, dropping some. Here the sample spans a few hundred thousand clones, 81% being singletons. The sample was peripheral blood. Receptor source: a human donor with acute or convalescent COVID-19. The donor label of this sample is uncertain.

The chain carries TRBV19 and TRBJ1-1, with 8 bases aligning to TRBD1. V shed 3 bases, J shed 1 base, and the junction held 4 bases outside the gene matches. CDR1 and CDR2 from the germline V gene are LNHDA and SQIVND (reference sequence). This CDR3 has 15 amino acids. The CDR3 DNA follows: TGTGCCAGTAGTATGGTCGGGACAGGGAACACTGAAGCTTTCTTT. It codes for CASSMVGTGNTEAFF.

This chain connects TRBV28 to TRBJ1-5; 7 bases line up with TRBD1. The CDR3 length is 17 residues. J gave up 0 bases and V 4 bases, and 9 bases lay outside the gene matches. CDR1 is MDHEN and CDR2 is SYDVKM in the germline V gene. The chain's CDR3 is CASSSRGQQYSNQPQHF. The CDR3 coding sequence is TGTGCCAGCAGTTCTAGGGGACAGCAATATAGCAATCAGCCCCAGCATTTT. The whole variable domain, filled in from reference TRBV28 and TRBJ1-5, reads DVKVTQSSRYLVKRTGEKVFLECVQDMDHENMFWYRQDPGLGLRLIYFSYDVKMKEKGDIPEGYSVSREKKERFSLILESASTNQTSMYLCASSSRGQQYSNQPQHFGDGTRLSIL.

This rearrangement joins TRBV7-9 to TRBJ2-1, with D maybe TRBD2 (6 bases). Germline CDR1 is SEHNR and CDR2 is FQNEAQ (reference sequence). V lost 4 bases to trimming and J lost 0 bases, with 19 bases between them. The CDR3 consists of 18 residues. Written as DNA, the CDR3 is TGTGCCAGCAGCTCCCCTCAGCCGGGACTCCTCTCCTACAATGAGCAGTTCTTC. Its protein is CASSSPQPGLLSYNEQFF.

The chain combines TRBV9 with TRBJ1-2; TRBD1 aligns across 7 bases. V lost 3 bases and J lost 8; bases outside the gene matches: 13. The CDR3 has 15 residues. Per germline, CDR1 SGDLS and CDR2 YYNGEE. The CDR3 is CASSAYSQGLEGYTF. CDR3 DNA sequence: TGTGCCAGCAGCGCCTATTCACAGGGGCTTGAAGGCTACACCTTC.

The J gene is TRBJ1-5, the V gene TRBV19; 7 nucleotides match TRBD1. The germline CDR1 and CDR2 sequences are LNHDA and SQIVND (reference sequence). The CDR3 totals 14 residues. V shed 9 bases, J shed 6 bases, and the junction held 11 bases outside the gene matches. The CDR3 DNA reads TGTGCCAGCCAACATACCGGGACAGTTCAGCCCCAGCATTTT. Translated, it gives CASQHTGTVQPQHF.

V and J are TRBV15 and TRBJ1-2, with TRBD1 matching over 11 bases. The CDR3 is 18 residues long. Per the germline V gene, CDR1 is LNHNV and CDR2 is YYDKDF (reference sequence). The V gene end was trimmed by 0 bases and the J gene end by 8 bases; junction bases not matched to a gene: 14. The CDR3: CATSRDNRPGTGGRGYTF. The CDR3 coding sequence is TGTGCCACCAGCAGAGATAACAGACCAGGGACAGGGGGTCGAGGCTACACCTTC.

This clone was seen a handful of times. J is TRBJ1-2 and V is TRBV5-1, with no clear D. The V gene lost 5 bases and the J gene lost 0 bases, with 11 bases spanning the gap. Germline-derived CDR1 and CDR2 are SGHRS and YFSETQ. The CDR3 contains 14 residues. This chain's CDR3 is CASRPGSSNYGYTF. CDR3 nucleotide sequence: TGCGCCAGCAGACCCGGGTCATCTAACTATGGCTACACCTTC.

This chain joins TRBV6-5 and TRBJ1-2; D gene unclear. Germline CDR1 reads MNHEY; CDR2 reads SVGAGI. Trimming removed 6 bases from V and 6 bases from J, with 17 bases in between. The CDR3 runs 14 residues. In DNA form, the CDR3 reads TGTGCCAGCAGGGGCGCAGGACTGGGTGATGGCTACACCTTC. Translated: CASRGAGLGDGYTF.

In this sample, this clone turned up a few times. The V call is TRBV19, the J call TRBJ1-1; D possibly corresponds to TRBD1 (5 bases). Germline loops: CDR1 LNHDA, CDR2 SQIVND (reference sequence). V was trimmed by 3 bases and J by 8 bases, leaving 25 bases between them. The CDR3 spans 17 residues. The CDR3 DNA is TGTGCCAGTAGTATGGGCCGACTAGGGCACCTAAAGGGGGAAGCTTTCTTT. It is translated as CASSMGRLGHLKGEAFF. The full variable domain, its missing parts supplied by reference TRBV19 and TRBJ1-1, is DGGITQSPKYLFRKEGQNVTLSCEQNLNHDAMYWYRQDPGQGLRLIYYSQIVNDFQKGDIAEGYSVSREKKESFPLTVTSAQKNPTAFYLCASSMGRLGHLKGEAFFGQGTRLTVV.

This clone was detected only once. The CDR3 nucleotides read TGTGCCAGCAGACATACCCTCGGGCGGGAGGGCCCGAATGAGCAGTTCTTC. This translates into CASRHTLGREGPNEQFF. The J gene is TRBJ2-1, the V gene TRBV7-9, with 9 bases fitting TRBD2. The ends lost 6 bases at V and 7 bases at J; junction bases unmatched: 16. This CDR3 is built from 17 residues. CDR1 is SEHNR, CDR2 FQNEAQ, per germline (reference sequence). Full variable domain (missing parts from reference TRBV7-9 and TRBJ2-1): DTGVSQNPRHKITKRGQNVTFRCDPISEHNRLYWYRQTLGQGPEFLTYFQNEAQLEKSRLLSDRFSAERPKGSFSTLEIQRTEQGDSAMYLCASRHTLGREGPNEQFFGPGTRLTVL.

CDR3 protein: CASSFGPQSQGASYGYTF. Here the CDR3 DNA reads TGTGCCAGCAGCTTCGGGCCCCAGAGCCAGGGGGCTTCCTATGGCTACACCTTC. The rearrangement links TRBV5-5 to TRBJ1-2; 8 nucleotides agree with TRBD1. CDR3 length equals 18 residues. J lost 4 bases, V lost 2 bases, and 16 bases had no gene match. Germline V lookup: CDR1 SGHKS, CDR2 YYEKEE (reference sequence).

This chain uses TRBV6-1 with TRBJ2-7; 7 bases line up with TRBD1. The CDR3 consists of 14 residues. Germline-derived CDR1 and CDR2 are MNHNS and SASEGT. The trim removed 3 bases at V and 3 bases at J, leaving 5 bases unmatched. For the CDR3, the DNA is TGTGCCAGCAGTGAGACGACAGGGTTCTACGAGCAGTACTTC. It codes for CASSETTGFYEQYF.

The chain is built from TRBV4-1 and TRBJ2-7, with a weak D call TRBD1 (6 bases). This CDR3 contains 14 residues. Germline lookup yields CDR1 MGHRA and CDR2 YSYEKL. The V gene lost 6 bases and the J gene lost 4 bases, with 16 bases spanning the gap. The CDR3 DNA sequence: TGCGCCAGCAGGTTTCGGACAGACCTATACGAGCAGTACTTC. Translated, it gives CASRFRTDLYEQYF.

CDR3 region: CASSRTATETQYF. The DNA for the CDR3 is TGTGCCAGTTCCCGGACTGCTACGGAGACCCAGTACTTC. The gene calls are TRBV19 and TRBJ2-5, with D tentatively TRBD2 (5 bases). Trimming pared 8 bases from V and 5 bases from J, leaving 15 bases between. The CDR3 contains 13 residues. The germline CDR1 and CDR2 sequences are LNHDA and SQIVND (reference sequence).

This clone showed up just once. V is TRBV12-5 and J is TRBJ2-3, with 7 bases identical to TRBD1. Germline CDR1 LGHNT, CDR2 FRNRAP. The length of the CDR3 is 14 residues. J gave up 1 base and V 4 bases, and 2 bases lay outside the gene matches. CDR3 protein: CASGSGQGTDTQYF. CDR3 nucleotide sequence: TGTGCTAGTGGTTCCGGACAGGGCACAGATACGCAGTATTTT.

This chain uses TRBV30 with TRBJ1-2; tentatively, D is TRBD1 (5 bases). Deletions cut 0 bases from V and 6 bases from J, with 14 bases between. The CDR3 runs 14 residues. Germline V gives CDR1 GTSNPN, CDR2 SVGIG (reference sequence). The CDR3 sequence: CAWSVSGRADGYTF. The CDR3 DNA reads as TGTGCCTGGAGTGTATCGGGCAGGGCCGATGGCTACACCTTC. Full variable domain (rest looked up from reference TRBV30 and TRBJ1-2): SQTIHQWPATLVQPVGSPLSLECTVEGTSNPNLYWYRQAAGRGLQLLFYSVGIGQISSEVPQNLSASRPQDRQFILSSKKLLLSDSGFYLCAWSVSGRADGYTFGSGTRLTVV.

The gene calls are TRBV18 and TRBJ1-1; no definite D call. Trimming stripped 6 bases from V and 0 bases from J, with 14 bases between. From germline, CDR1 is KGHSH and CDR2 LQKENI. This CDR3 comprises 15 residues. This CDR3 reads CASSRETQLNTEAFF. The CDR3 DNA follows: TGTGCCAGCTCTCGTGAGACACAACTGAACACTGAAGCTTTCTTT.

Only one count was recorded for this clone. This sequence joins TRBV5-6 and TRBJ1-2; possibly TRBD1 for D (5 bases). The germline V gene encodes CDR1 SGHDT and CDR2 YYEEEE. The CDR3 is made up of 15 amino acids. Trimming took off 1 base at V and 4 bases at J, with 14 bases between the two ends. The CDR3 nucleotides are TGTGCCAGCAGCTTGTGGGGGGGAGCAGGCTATGGCTACACCTTC. This encodes CASSLWGGAGYGYTF.

This clone has more than one count but fewer than ten. This chain uses TRBV11-2 with TRBJ1-4; TRBD1 aligns across 11 bases. Losses at the gene ends were 5 bases for V and 5 bases for J; bases not matched to a gene: 13. This CDR3 has 18 amino acids. CDR1 is SGHAT and CDR2 is FQNNGV in the germline V gene. This CDR3 reads CASSPSDRGRFENEKLFF. CDR3 DNA sequence: TGTGCCAGCAGCCCATCGGACAGGGGGCGCTTCGAGAATGAAAAACTGTTTTTT.

The CDR3 coding sequence is TGTGCCAGCAGTCGACTAGCGGGGAGGGGAGATACGCAGTATTTT. It specifies CASSRLAGRGDTQYF. V gene TRBV2 combines with J gene TRBJ2-3, with 11 bases matching TRBD2. CDR1 SNHLY and CDR2 FYNNEI come from the germline V gene. The CDR3 contains 15 residues. The V gene end was trimmed by 5 bases and the J gene end by 5 bases; junction bases not matched to a gene: 6.